These 17 T cell receptor beta chains were sequenced from one sample in a study of regulatory T cells in long-lasting Graves disease. Described time point: newly diagnosed GD, antithyroid drugs for less than 3 months. PBMC-extracted RNA yielded the TCR library. Arm-PCR of CDR3 regions and iRepertoire HTBI primers were used to build TCR beta libraries. TCRdb redid the calling of the multiplex PCR reads with MiXCR, one entry per CDR3 protein. The repertoire holds fewer than 550,000 distinct CDR3 sequences, with roughly 15% as singletons. These same records also appear under a second study, on T cells in Graves' hyperthyroidism and ophthalmopathy.

The specimen comprised peripheral blood mononuclear cells (PBMCs), sampled at new diagnosis, from a patient treated with antithyroid drugs. Receptor source: a woman aged 40-60 years with Graves disease.

This clonotype was recorded a few times. Germline and junction disagree at one end, which may indicate a read error. The chain combines TRBV12-3 or TRBV12-4 with TRBJ1-3, with a tentative D call TRBD1 (5 bases). The length of the CDR3 is 15 residues. For the CDR3, the DNA is TGTGCCAGCAGCTTAGCCGGGGGATCTGGAAACACCATATATTTT. Its protein product is CASSLAGGSGNTIYF.

This clonotype was counted between two and nine times. The CDR3 coding sequence is TGTGCCAGTAGTATGCTCAATCAGCCCCAGCATTTT. Amino acid sequence: CASSMLNQPQHF. This chain links TRBV19 with TRBJ1-5; no definite D call. CDR1 and CDR2 (germline): LNHDA, SQIVND (reference sequence). Between the trimmed V and J ends, which lost 3 bases and 3 bases, there was a span of 3 bases. There are 12 residues in the CDR3.

This rearrangement joins TRBV10-3 to TRBJ2-2, with D perhaps TRBD2 (5 bases). Germline assignment: CDR1 ENHRY and CDR2 SYGVKD. V shed 0 bases and J shed 5 bases, with 10 bases lying between them. There are 15 residues in the CDR3. The CDR3 DNA sequence: TGTGCCATCAGTGAGTCGAGGACTCAGACCGGGGAGCTGTTTTTT. It translates to CAISESRTQTGELFF.

This clonotype was counted a few times. The CDR3 here is CASSLAGSDGYTF. For the CDR3, the DNA is TGCGCCAGCAGCTTGGCCGGGAGTGATGGCTACACCTTC. The chain recombines TRBV5-1 with TRBJ1-2; D not certain. The germline V gene has CDR1 SGHRS and CDR2 YFSETQ. V dropped 0 bases and J dropped 6 bases, with 9 bases sitting between them. The CDR3 totals 13 residues.

This clonotype was observed a few times. This chain uses TRBV19 with TRBJ1-1; no clear D gene. Trimming pared 4 bases from V and 5 bases from J, leaving 11 bases between. Germline lookup yields CDR1 LNHDA and CDR2 SQIVND (reference sequence). The CDR3 loop spans 13 amino acids. CDR3 nucleotide sequence: TGTGCCAGTAGTAAGGAAGGATGGACTGAAGCTTTCTTT. Its translation is CASSKEGWTEAFF.

The chain uses TRBV11-1 and TRBJ1-6; D is unresolved. The CDR3 contains 14 residues. Germline lookup yields CDR1 SGHAT and CDR2 FQDESV (reference sequence). V lost 5 bases and J 5 bases, leaving 10 bases between the germline ends. The CDR3 DNA follows: TGTGCCAGCAGCGCCGGGATACATAATTCACCCCTCCACTTT. Amino acid sequence: CASSAGIHNSPLHF.

This clonotype was detected ten times or more. V and J are TRBV7-9 and TRBJ2-7, with unresolved D. V was clipped by 3 bases and J by 1 base, with 13 bases between them. This CDR3 spans 15 amino acids. Germline CDR1 is SEHNR and CDR2 is FQNEAQ (reference sequence). The CDR3 reads CASSLVDGGSYEQYF. CDR3 DNA: TGTGCCAGCAGCTTGGTCGACGGTGGGTCCTACGAGCAGTACTTC.

This clonotype has a count of ten or more. The rearrangement joins TRBV12-3 or TRBV12-4 to TRBJ2-7; D remains ambiguous. V gave up 5 bases and J gave up 2 bases, with 16 bases separating them. This CDR3 comprises 15 residues. The CDR3 is CASSTWPNGTYEQYF. CDR3 bases: TGTGCCAGCAGTACGTGGCCAAACGGCACCTACGAGCAGTACTTC.

This clonotype was picked up many times. This chain links TRBV7-8 with TRBJ2-1; D may be TRBD2 (6 bases). V was cut by 5 bases and J by 2 bases, with 16 bases left in between. The V gene's germline CDR1 is SGHVS and CDR2 FQNEAQ. The CDR3 runs 16 residues. The chain's CDR3 is CASSPDLGTAYNEQFF. CDR3 bases: TGTGCCAGCAGCCCAGATCTCGGGACTGCCTACAATGAGCAGTTCTTC.

This clonotype was counted only a few times. V and J are TRBV19 and TRBJ1-1; 9 bases map to TRBD1. The V gene's germline CDR1 is LNHDA and CDR2 SQIVND (reference sequence). J lost 2 bases, V lost 6 bases, and 7 bases had no gene match. The CDR3 is made up of 15 amino acids. DNA for the CDR3: TGTGCCAGTAGACTGGACAGGGGCGCAAACACTGAAGCTTTCTTT. Translated: CASRLDRGANTEAFF.

This clonotype was found many times. The chain employs TRBV2 and TRBJ1-1; D gene unclear. The CDR3 contains 14 residues. Trimming shortened V by 5 bases and J by 4 bases, and 14 bases separated the two germline ends. Germline V gene lookup returns CDR1 SNHLY and CDR2 FYNNEI. This CDR3 reads CASSPGLRGTEAFF. CDR3 nucleotide sequence: TGTGCCAGCAGTCCTGGACTCCGGGGCACTGAAGCTTTCTTT.

This clonotype was counted only a few times. V is TRBV19 and J is TRBJ2-2; unclear D gene. Germline lookup yields CDR1 LNHDA and CDR2 SQIVND (reference sequence). The CDR3 covers 14 residues. V lost 5 bases and J lost 3, with 10 bases in between. The CDR3: CASSSGSHTGELFF. The CDR3 bases are TGTGCCAGTAGTTCGGGCTCCCACACCGGGGAGCTGTTTTTT.

In its sample, this clonotype was seen a few times. The CDR3 DNA sequence: TGTGCCAGCAGCCCCCGGAGGTGGGGTACCCAGAACACCGGGGAGCTGTTTTTT. This gives the protein CASSPRRWGTQNTGELFF. This sequence joins TRBV7-9 and TRBJ2-2; possibly TRBD2 for D (5 bases). Germline V gene sequence: CDR1 SEHNR, CDR2 FQNEAQ (reference sequence). The CDR3 loop spans 18 amino acids. V dropped 5 bases and J dropped 1 base, with 20 bases sitting between them.

This clonotype was seen at least ten times. V gene TRBV13 combines with J gene TRBJ1-1; possibly TRBD1 for D (5 bases). The CDR3 totals 15 residues. Germline V CDR1 and CDR2: PRHDT, FYEKMQ (reference sequence). The V and J ends lost 5 bases and 5 bases respectively, with 18 bases between them. The DNA of the CDR3 is TGTGCCAGCAGCCTACCGCAGGGCCTGAGTACTGAAGCTTTCTTT. It translates to CASSLPQGLSTEAFF.

The chain's CDR3 is CASSRLGGGADGELFF. In DNA, the CDR3 is TGTGCCAGCAGCCGACTCGGCGGGGGGGCGGACGGGGAGCTGTTTTTT. The genes are TRBV7-6 and TRBJ2-2; TRBD2 matches 9 bases. The CDR3 is 16 amino acids. Per the germline V gene, CDR1 is SGHVS and CDR2 is FNYEAQ. V was clipped by 5 bases and J by 7 bases; unmatched bases: 11. The full variable domain, completed using reference TRBV7-6 and TRBJ2-2, is GAGVSQSPRYKVTKRGQDVALRCDPISGHVSLYWYRQALGQGPEFLTYFNYEAQQDKSGLPNDRFSAERPEGSISTLTIQRTEQRDSAMYRCASSRLGGGADGELFFGEGSRLTVL.

The sample holds a few counts of this clonotype. This chain joins TRBV10-1 and TRBJ2-7; D is unclear. V dropped 5 bases and J dropped 6 bases, with 14 bases sitting between them. The CDR3 totals 13 residues. CDR1 is WNHNN, CDR2 SYGVQD, per germline (reference sequence). This chain's CDR3 is CASSPDPFAEQYF. In nucleotides, the CDR3 is TGCGCCAGCAGTCCGGACCCCTTCGCCGAGCAGTACTTC.

This clonotype was found a few times. The gene calls are TRBV28 and TRBJ1-5, with D maybe TRBD1 (5 bases). The V end was cut by 5 bases, the J end by 0 bases, with 17 bases between. Germline V gene lookup returns CDR1 MDHEN and CDR2 SYDVKM. The CDR3 has 17 residues. CDR3 in amino acids: CASSVPRDFNSNQPQHF. The CDR3 region has the DNA TGTGCCAGCAGTGTCCCGAGGGACTTTAATAGCAATCAGCCCCAGCATTTT. Supplemented by reference TRBV28 and TRBJ1-5, the full variable domain reads DVKVTQSSRYLVKRTGEKVFLECVQDMDHENMFWYRQDPGLGLRLIYFSYDVKMKEKGDIPEGYSVSREKKERFSLILESASTNQTSMYLCASSVPRDFNSNQPQHFGDGTRLSIL.